Listed below are T cell receptor beta chains from one sample, sequenced in a study of regulatory T cells in long-lasting Graves disease. Each CDR3 protein is one row after TCRdb ran MiXCR on the multiplex PCR reads. The table has around 500,000 distinct CDR3 sequences, under 25% seen once. This specimen consisted of peripheral blood mononuclear cells (PBMCs), obtained when the disease was refractory, from a patient treated with antithyroid drugs. These receptors originate from a female donor with Graves disease. CDR3s leave out the opening cysteine and the closing phenylalanine or tryptophan. Clone size is not always given. Where it is, it says once, few, many or a class for expanded clones.

size,V,J,CDR3
few,TRBV27,TRBJ2-7,ASSLSFRSYEQY
-,TRBV20-1,TRBJ2-7,SARTYMSYEQY
-,TRBV28,TRBJ2-7,ASSPNTGAYEQY
many,TRBV3-1,TRBJ1-1,ASSQDQSLNTEAF
-,TRBV9,TRBJ2-1,ASSVVRGSPYNEQF
-,TRBV30,TRBJ1-1,AWSVRANTEAF
-,TRBV12-3/TRBV12-4,TRBJ1-6,ASSEPTASPLH
many,TRBV2,TRBJ1-1,ASSLGQGGATEAF
many,TRBV7-2,TRBJ1-1,ASSLVSAGGRPPKAF
many,TRBV7-2,TRBJ2-7,ASSYGPRGLYEQY
-,TRBV6-1,TRBJ2-7,ASSDPGTSAEQY
few,TRBV24-1,TRBJ2-4,ATQKSGTLKNIQY
many,TRBV6-1,TRBJ1-2,ASSDGLNYGYT
few,TRBV29-1,TRBJ1-4,SVADPGNGTNEKLF
-,TRBV6-1,TRBJ2-1,ASRPSGRSYNEQF
many,TRBV7-2,TRBJ2-5,ASSPGLARVTQY
-,TRBV9,TRBJ2-2,ASSTLTGNTGELF
-,TRBV5-1,TRBJ2-5,ASSLVAGARGQETQY
-,TRBV7-9,TRBJ2-5,AWKTQGQETQY
many,TRBV30,TRBJ2-5,AWSALETQY
many,TRBV3-1,TRBJ1-1,ASSQKRVDTEAF
many,TRBV12-3/TRBV12-4,TRBJ1-1,ASSQRQGRAF
many,TRBV18,TRBJ1-1,ASSPGQNTEAF
many,TRBV7-2,TRBJ2-7,ASSLGTWGPGQGQSMGEQY
many,TRBV6-1,TRBJ2-7,ASRPLAQGYEQY
-,TRBV19,TRBJ2-2,ASGPLGTGELF
few,TRBV6-1,TRBJ2-1,ASDGGRALDEQF
many,TRBV18,TRBJ1-2,ASSRLRTDANYGYT
many,TRBV3-1,TRBJ1-2,ASSQGTGKRGYT
many,TRBV11-2,TRBJ2-7,ASSKTTGLSYEQY
many,TRBV2,TRBJ1-1,ASSGSRVADTEAF
few,TRBV30,TRBJ1-1,AWSTTGPAF
-,TRBV6-1,TRBJ2-3,ASSRLAGAKDTQY
-,TRBV29-1,TRBJ1-1,SVRGRTEAF
many,TRBV28,TRBJ2-5,ASSFLDRGQETQY
many,TRBV6-1,TRBJ2-7,ASGTSGGVSEQY
-,TRBV28,TRBJ1-1,ASSTGQGEAF
few,TRBV6-5,TRBJ2-7,ASSYLVGEQY
-,TRBV20-1,TRBJ1-1,SASSRLGAF
-,TRBV29-1,TRBJ2-6,SVVEGGGSGANVLT
many,TRBV2,TRBJ2-7,ASSSRELLNYEQY
many,TRBV6-1,TRBJ2-7,ASSVRGSYEQY
many,TRBV28,TRBJ2-7,ASSGGSILVYEQY